This T cell receptor beta chain stems from a study of shared clonotypes between healthy human individuals. Findings and limits, study-wide: For naive CD4 cells, 4% to 5% of clonotypes were shared across a few donors.

CD45RO-negative, CCR7-selected cells formed the naive CD8 fraction, which excluded terminally differentiated effector memory CD45RA+ cells. A remark on this clone: Its cognate antigen is unknown.

The method was immunoSEQ multiplex PCR; TCRdb's version includes in-frame clones alone and lacks a portion of them. This table has nearly 600,000 clones, over 95% appearing once. The receptor's source is a woman under 40 in good health. Sequenced input: naive CD8+ T cells sorted from blood.

The CDR3 DNA reads as TGTGCCAGCAGCCTACCTAGGGGCAGGGGACACACCGACGCTATGGGCTACACCTTC. Translation: CASSLPRGRGHTDAMGYTF. This chain links TRBV2 with TRBJ1-2; maybe TRBD1 (6 bases). V gave up 6 bases and J gave up 8 bases, with 34 bases separating them. CDR3 length equals 19 residues. The germline CDR1 and CDR2 sequences are SNHLY and FYNNEI.